Presented here are 16 T cell receptor beta chains from one specimen sequenced in a study of neurological immune-mediated disorders. TCRdb ran MiXCR on the 5' RACE reads and lists one entry per CDR3 protein. This sample carries 55,000 to 80,000 distinct CDR3 sequences, around 5.2% of them seen once, and the ten largest clones take 3% to 4%. The material sequenced was PBMCs. Receptors were obtained from a woman aged 50 to 65 with multiple sclerosis.

To note about this clonotype: The junction and the germline gene differ at one end; a read error may be behind it. The rearrangement uses TRBV11-2 and TRBJ2-1, with no clear D. In germline, CDR1 is SGHAT, CDR2 FQNNGV. This CDR3 contains 15 residues. CDR3 sequence (DNA): TGTGTCAGCAGCTTAGGTGTGAGCTCCTACAATGAGCAGTTCTTC. Its translation: CVSSLGVSSYNEQFF. The complete variable domain, with remaining parts taken from reference TRBV11-2 and TRBJ2-1, reads EAGVAQSPRYKIIEKRQSVAFWCNPISGHATLYWYQQILGQGPKLLIQFQNNGVVDDSQLPKDRFSAERLKGVDSTLKIQPAKLEDSAVYLCVSSLGVSSYNEQFFGPGTRLTVL.

This clonotype was seen ten or more times. This chain uses TRBV4-1 with TRBJ2-7; TRBD2 agrees at 7 bases. The CDR3 runs 15 residues. Losses at the gene ends were 0 bases for V and 2 bases for J; bases not matched to a gene: 4. Germline CDR1 and CDR2: MGHRA and YSYEKL. The CDR3 loop reads CASSQEDGLAYEQYF. CDR3 nucleotides: TGCGCCAGCAGCCAAGAGGACGGACTAGCCTACGAGCAGTACTTC.

This clonotype was seen many times. V and J are TRBV20-1 and TRBJ1-1; TRBD1 is a possible D gene (6 bases). This CDR3 has 12 amino acids. CDR1 and CDR2 (germline): DFQATT, SNEGSKA (reference sequence). V was shortened by 6 bases and J by 11 bases, with 19 bases between the two germline ends. The CDR3 is CSALHRDWSAFF. The DNA of the CDR3 is TGCAGTGCCCTTCACAGGGATTGGAGCGCTTTCTTT.

Many counts were recorded for this clonotype. The V and J genes are TRBV29-1 and TRBJ1-2; TRBD1 is a possible D gene (5 bases). Looked up from germline, CDR1 is SQVTM and CDR2 is ANQGSEA. Trimming cost V 6 bases and J 2 bases, with 10 bases left between them. The CDR3 has 12 amino acids. The CDR3 loop is CSVLGRNYGYTF. The CDR3 DNA is TGCAGCGTACTGGGACGGAACTATGGCTACACCTTC. Filled out from reference TRBV29-1 and TRBJ1-2, the complete variable domain reads SAVISQKPSRDICQRGTSLTIQCQVDSQVTMMFWYRQQPGQSLTLIATANQGSEATYESGFVIDKFPISRPNLTFSTLTVSNMSPEDSSIYLCSVLGRNYGYTFGSGTRLTVV.

As for this clonotype: The junction shows a germline mismatch at one end, possibly a read error. CDR3 sequence (DNA): TGTGCCAGCAGCTTAAACGGCGGGGGTCAGCCCCAGAATTTT. Its protein product is CASSLNGGGQPQNF. This chain links TRBV7-9 with TRBJ1-5, with D possibly matching TRBD1 (5 bases). The CDR3 sequence is 14 residues long. CDR1 SEHNR and CDR2 FQNEAQ come from the germline V gene (reference sequence). The full variable domain, in which reference TRBV7-9 and TRBJ1-5 provide the parts outside the CDR3, is DTGVSQNPRHKITKRGQNVTFRCDPISEHNRLYWYRQTLGQGPEFLTYFQNEAQLEKSRLLSDRFSAERPKGSFSTLEIQRTEQGDSAMYLCASSLNGGGQPQNFGDGTRLSIL.

This clonotype has at least ten counts. This chain uses TRBV4-1 with TRBJ2-7; D unclear. Trimming shortened V by 0 bases and J by 3 bases, and 18 bases separated the two germline ends. Germline V CDR1 and CDR2: MGHRA, YSYEKL. The CDR3 covers 17 residues. The CDR3 DNA reads as TGCGCCAGCAGCCAAGATGTTTTGGGGAACTATGACTACGAGCAGTACTTC. It is translated as CASSQDVLGNYDYEQYF.

This clonotype was recorded many times. This chain connects TRBV7-2 to TRBJ2-1, with D possibly matching TRBD1 (6 bases). The CDR3 totals 14 residues. Germline CDR1 and CDR2: SGHTA and FQGNSA. Trimming removed 5 bases at V and 10 bases at J, with 18 bases between. CDR3 loop: CASSAGTPQGEQFF. Here the CDR3 DNA reads TGTGCCAGCAGCGCCGGGACACCACAAGGGGAGCAGTTCTTC.

This clonotype was counted many times. V is TRBV6-1 and J is TRBJ1-4; D ambiguous. V lost 0 bases and J lost 5, with 7 bases in between. Germline assignment: CDR1 MNHNS and CDR2 SASEGT. The CDR3 has 14 amino acids. The CDR3 reads CASSEATGNEKLFF. The CDR3 nucleotides are TGTGCCAGCAGTGAAGCTACGGGAAATGAAAAACTGTTTTTT.

This clonotype was seen repeatedly, ten times or more. The chain recombines TRBV7-2 with TRBJ1-6; D may be TRBD1 (5 bases). CDR3 length equals 15 residues. V was pared by 0 bases and J by 10 bases, with 13 bases between. Germline lookup yields CDR1 SGHTA and CDR2 FQGNSA. CDR3 sequence reads: CASSLAKGHGSPLHF. DNA of the CDR3: TGTGCCAGCAGCTTAGCAAAGGGGCATGGGTCACCCCTCCACTTT.

This clonotype was observed at least ten times. The genes are TRBV5-1 and TRBJ1-2, with TRBD1 matching over 10 bases. The germline V gene has CDR1 SGHRS and CDR2 YFSETQ. With V trimmed by 1 base and J by 8 bases, 8 bases remained unmatched. The CDR3 is made up of 15 amino acids. CDR3 nucleotide sequence: TGCGCCAGCAGCTTGAACGCCGGGACAGGGGAAGGCTACACCTTC. Translating it yields CASSLNAGTGEGYTF. Full variable domain (missing parts from reference TRBV5-1 and TRBJ1-2): KAGVTQTPRYLIKTRGQQVTLSCSPISGHRSVSWYQQTPGQGLQFLFEYFSETQRNKGNFPGRFSGRQFSNSRSEMNVSTLELGDSALYLCASSLNAGTGEGYTFGSGTRLTVV.

This clonotype showed up many times. This chain links TRBV5-1 with TRBJ2-5, with D maybe TRBD2 (5 bases). The CDR3 is 14 amino acids. Germline CDR1 and CDR2: SGHRS and YFSETQ. Trimming left V 4 bases short and J 2 bases short, with 12 bases between. CDR3 nucleotide sequence: TGCGCCAGCAGCCCCGCGGGCCTACAAGAGACCCAGTACTTC. This codes for CASSPAGLQETQYF.

In this sample, this clonotype turned up many times. The chain is built from TRBV11-3 and TRBJ1-1; D is ambiguous. Trimming took 2 bases from V and 7 from J, leaving 14 bases between them. Germline-derived CDR1 and CDR2 are SGHNT and YENEEA. CDR3 size: 14 residues. CDR3 region: CASSLMAATFEAFF. CDR3 sequence (DNA): TGTGCCAGCAGCTTAATGGCAGCTACCTTTGAAGCTTTCTTT.

This clonotype was found many times. The chain is built from TRBV5-1 and TRBJ2-5; D not certain. This CDR3 has 13 residues. Between the trimmed V and J ends, which lost 0 bases and 0 bases, there was a span of 3 bases. Germline V gene sequence: CDR1 SGHRS, CDR2 YFSETQ. CDR3 sequence: CASSLEYQETQYF. The CDR3 DNA reads TGCGCCAGCAGCTTGGAATACCAAGAGACCCAGTACTTC.

The sample holds many counts of this clonotype. The rearrangement uses TRBV7-3 and TRBJ2-6, with D perhaps TRBD1 (5 bases). Germline loops: CDR1 SGHTA, CDR2 FQGTGA. V lost 4 bases and J lost 5, with 12 bases in between. This CDR3 has 15 amino acids. The CDR3 here is CASSSPGFWANVLTF. The CDR3 bases are TGTGCCAGCAGCTCCCCAGGGTTCTGGGCCAACGTCCTGACTTTC.

Notes on this clonotype: This may come from a read error, since a much larger clone is one base off. This rearrangement joins TRBV6-5 to TRBJ2-2; D gene uncertain. Germline CDR1 reads MNHEY; CDR2 reads SVGAGI. CDR3 length: 13 residues. The CDR3 DNA is TGTGCCAGCACCCGGACCTTCACCTGGGAGCTGTTTTTT. Translated: CASTRTFTWELFF.

This clonotype was recorded a few times. This chain links TRBV20-1 with TRBJ1-5; weak D call: TRBD1 (5 bases). In germline, CDR1 is DFQATT, CDR2 SNEGSKA (reference sequence). This CDR3 has 14 amino acids. V lost 3 bases to trimming and J lost 1 base, with 10 bases between them. The CDR3 reads CSASRGISNQPQHF. CDR3 coding DNA: TGCAGTGCTAGTAGGGGAATAAGCAATCAGCCCCAGCATTTT.